Shown below are 2 T cell receptor beta chains from a single sample sequenced in a study of cytotoxic CD8 clonotypes in ibrutinib-treated CLL (dated by TCRdb to the early 2020s). In light of the paper, this sample's time point label describes: 12 months on ibrutinib. Library preparation employed the immunoSEQ multiplex PCR assay. TCRdb provides this immuneACCESS table in a form limited to in-frame rearrangements. Some clones are lacking; in checked studies, under half of them reflect an unresolved V gene, and why the rest are absent is not known. The sample has fewer than 80,000 clones on record, less than 75% of them singletons. Approximately 14% of the sample rests with the top ten. The sample consisted of PBMCs, taken after 12 months of ibrutinib treatment. The receptor source for this set is a human donor with chronic lymphocytic leukemia.

This clone has more than one count but fewer than ten. The rearrangement joins TRBV2 to TRBJ2-3, with 8 bases aligning to TRBD2. V lost 6 bases, J lost 3 bases, and 14 bases stayed unmatched. The CDR3 sequence is 17 residues long. Germline V lookup: CDR1 SNHLY, CDR2 FYNNEI. CDR3 loop: CASRQHPGTRATDTQYF. CDR3 in DNA: TGTGCCAGCAGGCAACACCCCGGGACTAGGGCGACAGATACGCAGTATTTT.

The chain links TRBV7-2 to TRBJ1-6, with D unresolved. V lost 1 base and J 0 bases, leaving 13 bases between the germline ends. The CDR3 runs 18 residues. In germline, CDR1 is SGHTA, CDR2 FQGNSA. CDR3 DNA: TGTGCCAGCAGCTTAGGATCGGAGGAGAGCTCCTATAATTCACCCCTCCACTTT. This gives the protein CASSLGSEESSYNSPLHF. The variable domain in full, with the rest retrieved from reference TRBV7-2 and TRBJ1-6, is GAGVSQSPSNKVTEKGKDVELRCDPISGHTALYWYRQSLGQGLEFLIYFQGNSAPDKSGLPSDRFSAERTGGSVSTLTIQRTQQEDSAVYLCASSLGSEESSYNSPLHFGNGTRLTVT.